This T cell receptor beta chain was identified in a study of T cells after posttransplantation cyclophosphamide (dated by TCRdb to 2016 to 2018). Background for the entire study: Using TRB sequencing, the study followed how the T cell repertoire rebuilt after myeloablative bone marrow transplantation with posttransplantation cyclophosphamide given as GVHD prophylaxis. Public TRB sequences were compared against a database of over 3,000 sequences linked to responses to pathogens, tumor antigens, self-antigens and alloantigens. In 3 patients, up to about 3 additional blood samples taken between 2 and 5.2 years after transplant also underwent TRB sequencing, as did pretransplant blood from 4 patients. Because TRA and TRB clonality were tightly correlated in 9 samples, subsequent TCR analyses were focused on TRB only. Antigen receptor sequencing was done on samples from over 30 PTCy-treated patients and from approximately 17 related bone marrow donors of those patients. TRB sequencing was performed on blood from all 30 or so PTCy patients with 1-year posttransplant specimens. On the study overall, not on this receptor specifically: Across approximately 41 patients, TRB clonality was highly associated with recipient CMV seropositivity and CMV reactivation, and PTCy diversity was similar to diversity in CNI/methotrexate controls. The TRB repertoires of T cells infiltrating skin or GI tract showed only limited overlap with the TRB repertoires of T cells in blood. At 1-2 months, donor-recipient similarity was low but rose over the first year, and the later blood repertoires were often dominated by donor CD8+ memory clones.

Concerning this clone itself: Its antigen remains undetermined. Base qualities are not at hand, and no much larger clone is one base apart.

Via the germline V gene, CDR1 is KGHSH and CDR2 LQKENI. The CDR3 spans 13 residues, from the cysteine through the phenylalanine. The retained sequence is limited to the CDR3, 39 bases, with the frame set at the first base. The junction shows trimming of 8 bases on V and 1 base on J, and the gene matches do not reach 2 bases of it. TRB sequencing was run on genomic DNA with either the immunoSEQ assay at survey resolution or the hsTCRB kit. The published analysis was carried out like this. The immunoSEQ software was used for initial read processing, and the LymphoSeq R package was used for repertoire analyses. Clonality was computed as 1 minus normalized Shannon entropy, and a Gini coefficient was also calculated for each TRB dataset. Phenotypes of unsorted samples were inferred by mapping TRB sequences from sorted subsets of the recipient or donor onto the same recipient's unsorted samples. In its TCRdb copy, this immuneACCESS table keeps in-frame sequences only and misses some clones. Where compared with another copy, unresolved V genes explain less than half of these, and the others have no known cause. For V, J and clone size, that table is used; D and trimming come from the DNA. This sample comprises roughly 20,000 clones, over 95% of them detected only once. Together, the top ten hold around 0.15% of the sample.

Naive T cells were defined as viable CD3+CD4+ or CD3+CD8+ cells that were CCR7+CD45RA+CD45RO-CD95-CD27+CD28+. On the day of marrow donation, related bone marrow donors gave peripheral blood samples. Mononuclear cells from peripheral blood and bone marrow were separated by Ficoll-Hypaque density centrifugation and then cryopreserved. FACS on a FACSAria II was used to sort CD4+ and CD8+ T cells, including the naive and memory subsets. The sequence was obtained from a man in his forties in good health, CMV-negative, and a related stem cell transplant donor. The rearranged segments are TRBV18 and TRBJ1-1; the central 9 bases match TRBD1. The sample comprised naive CD4+ T cells sorted from PBMCs. The CDR3 region has the sequence CASQGQGNTEAFF. The nucleotide sequence reads TGTGCCAGCCAGGGACAGGGGAACACTGAAGCTTTCTTT.